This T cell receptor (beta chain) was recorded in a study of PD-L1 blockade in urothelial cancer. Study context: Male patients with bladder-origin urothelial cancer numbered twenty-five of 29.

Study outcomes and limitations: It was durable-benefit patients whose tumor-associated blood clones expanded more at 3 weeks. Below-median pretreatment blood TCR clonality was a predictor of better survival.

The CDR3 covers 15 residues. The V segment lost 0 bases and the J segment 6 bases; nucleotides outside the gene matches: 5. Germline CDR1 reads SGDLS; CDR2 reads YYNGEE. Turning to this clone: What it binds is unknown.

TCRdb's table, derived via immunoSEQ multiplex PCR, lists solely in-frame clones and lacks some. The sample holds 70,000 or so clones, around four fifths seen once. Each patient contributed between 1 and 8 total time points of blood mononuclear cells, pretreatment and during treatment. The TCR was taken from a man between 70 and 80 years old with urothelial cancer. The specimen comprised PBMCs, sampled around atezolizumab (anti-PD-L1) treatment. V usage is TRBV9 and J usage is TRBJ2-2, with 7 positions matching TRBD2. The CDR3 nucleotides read TGTGCCAGCAGCGTAGGCGGGAGCGTTTCCGGGGAGCTGTTTTTT. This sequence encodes CASSVGGSVSGELFF.